The present T cell receptor beta chain was sequenced within a study of CD8+ T cells in alopecia areata. Study information: Once tofacitinib had been taken for 6 to 18 months, 6 months off drug followed.

The CDR3 is 14 amino acids. CDR1 MNHEY and CDR2 SVGAGI come from the germline V gene. The ends lost 0 bases at V and 13 bases at J; junction bases unmatched: 7. Study-wide findings and caveats: TCRs were shared less clearly across patients than in mice, possibly for HLA-related reasons.

In each case, RNA was isolated and then reverse transcribed into cDNA as the sequencing template. Clones were read by immunoSEQ multiplex PCR, and TCRdb kept only the in-frame ones, dropping some. Of 200,000 to 250,000 clones listed, 67% are singletons. Alopecia areata patients had lesional scalp punch biopsies and peripheral blood taken from them. It was from PBMCs that CD4+ and CD8+ T cells were sorted. Of note for this clone: Antigen specificity is unknown.

The sequence came from a human donor with alopecia areata. The rearrangement links TRBV6-5 to TRBJ1-4; TRBD1 matches at 8 bases. Sequences were derived from CD4+ T cells sorted from blood, sampled at week 0. This CDR3 reads CASSYSGTGRGLFF. CDR3 coding DNA: TGTGCCAGCAGTTACTCCGGGACAGGTCGAGGACTGTTTTTT.